Below are 16 T cell receptor beta chains sequenced from a single sample in a study of PD-1 blockade in classical Hodgkin lymphoma. The patients all showed relapse after autologous stem cell transplantation, while their brentuximab vedotin exposure varied. Produced via immunoSEQ multiplex PCR; TCRdb's table is partial and in-frame only. The table includes fewer than 25,000 clones, around 68% detected once. The specimen comprised peripheral blood mononuclear cells (PBMCs), sampled at baseline. The receptors originated from a human donor with classical Hodgkin lymphoma.

CDR3 DNA sequence: TGTGCCAGCAGCTTGGAGGAGGAGGTCGTGCTGAACACTGAAGCTTTCTTT. Its protein is CASSLEEEVVLNTEAFF. V gene TRBV5-6 combines with J gene TRBJ1-1; D is ambiguous. With 0 bases removed from V and 0 bases from J, the gap between germline ends came to 15 bases. The V gene's germline CDR1 is SGHDT and CDR2 YYEEEE. CDR3 length: 17 residues.

This chain uses TRBV14 with TRBJ2-5; no clear D gene. The CDR3 length is 13 residues. Germline V lookup: CDR1 SGHDN, CDR2 FVKESK. Trimming stripped 6 bases from V and 1 base from J, with 9 bases between. The CDR3: CASRRNIQETQYF. In nucleotides, the CDR3 is TGTGCCAGCAGAAGGAACATCCAAGAGACCCAGTACTTC.

This sequence joins TRBV25-1 and TRBJ2-3; 9 nucleotides line up with TRBD1. The J segment lost 3 bases and the V segment lost 8 bases, leaving 15 bases of the junction unmatched. Germline loops: CDR1 MGHDK, CDR2 SYGVNS. This CDR3 contains 17 residues. The CDR3 DNA reads TGTGCCAGCCCAGACCAGCGCCGGGACAGGGCTACAGATACGCAGTATTTT. Protein product: CASPDQRRDRATDTQYF.

The gene calls are TRBV6-6 and TRBJ1-1; no clear D gene. CDR3 size: 13 residues. Per germline, CDR1 MNHNY and CDR2 SVGAGI (reference sequence). V was pared by 6 bases and J by 0 bases, with 8 bases between. The CDR3 DNA follows: TGTGCCAGCAGGTCTGGGGTGAACACTGAAGCTTTCTTT. Its translation is CASRSGVNTEAFF.

This chain connects TRBV9 to TRBJ2-3, with D possibly TRBD2 on 6 matching bases. CDR1 is SGDLS and CDR2 is YYNGEE in the germline V gene. CDR3 size: 14 residues. Between the trimmed V and J ends, which lost 3 bases and 7 bases, there was a span of 15 bases. CDR3 coding DNA: TGTGCCAGCAGCGGGGCGGGATTCGCCAATACGCAGTATTTT. Its protein is CASSGAGFANTQYF. The complete variable domain, with remaining parts taken from reference TRBV9 and TRBJ2-3, reads DSGVTQTPKHLITATGQRVTLRCSPRSGDLSVYWYQQSLDQGLQFLIQYYNGEERAKGNILERFSAQQFPDLHSELNLSSLELGDSALYFCASSGAGFANTQYFGPGTRLTVL.

This clone was seen only a few times. The chain carries TRBV10-3 and TRBJ2-7; 7 bases match TRBD2. Germline assignment: CDR1 ENHRY and CDR2 SYGVKD. V dropped 0 bases and J dropped 5; count of bases not matched to a gene: 7. This CDR3 has 15 amino acids. CDR3 region: CAISESGGAFDEQYF. For the CDR3, the DNA is TGTGCCATCAGTGAGTCGGGAGGGGCTTTCGACGAGCAGTACTTC.

This chain joins TRBV5-4 and TRBJ2-2; TRBD2 agrees at 9 bases. CDR1 and CDR2 from the germline V gene are SGHNT and YYREEE (reference sequence). This CDR3 contains 17 residues. V lost 7 bases, J lost 5 bases, and 15 bases stayed unmatched. Written as DNA, the CDR3 is TGTGCCAGCCCTGCGGGGGGGGCTCCTGATCGGACCGGGGAGCTGTTTTTT. This sequence encodes CASPAGGAPDRTGELFF.

The CDR3 sequence is CASSDSSWDSYF. The DNA of the CDR3 is TGTGCCAGTTCGGATTCTTCCTGGGACAGCTATTTT. The chain uses TRBV25-1 and TRBJ1-3; 7 nucleotides agree with TRBD1. This CDR3 comprises 12 residues. Germline CDR1 reads MGHDK; CDR2 reads SYGVNS. V lost 9 bases, J lost 16 bases, and 15 bases stayed unmatched.

The chain recombines TRBV2 with TRBJ1-5; D is unresolved. CDR1 is SNHLY, CDR2 FYNNEI, per germline. This CDR3 is 12 amino acids long. Between the trimmed V and J ends, which lost 5 bases and 6 bases, there was a span of 8 bases. CDR3 amino acids: CASSKTAQPQHF. CDR3 bases: TGTGCCAGCAGTAAGACCGCTCAGCCCCAGCATTTT. Supplemented by reference TRBV2 and TRBJ1-5, the full variable domain reads EPEVTQTPSHQVTQMGQEVILRCVPISNHLYFYWYRQILGQKVEFLVSFYNNEISEKSEIFDDQFSVERPDGSNFTLKIRSTKLEDSAMYFCASSKTAQPQHFGDGTRLSIL.

This rearrangement joins TRBV11-2 to TRBJ1-1; TRBD1 is a possible D gene (5 bases). Trimming took 2 bases from V and 0 from J, leaving 7 bases between them. The CDR3 length is 14 residues. In germline, CDR1 is SGHAT, CDR2 FQNNGV. The CDR3 loop is CASSLRQLNTEAFF. The CDR3 region has the DNA TGTGCCAGCAGCTTAAGACAGTTGAACACTGAAGCTTTCTTT.

This rearrangement joins TRBV4-3 to TRBJ2-5, with D perhaps matching TRBD1 (7 bases). Trimming shortened V by 2 bases and J by 5 bases, and 18 bases separated the two germline ends. The CDR3 has 16 amino acids. Germline V CDR1 and CDR2: LGHNA, YSLEER. The CDR3 protein is CASSQNTGEESETQYF. CDR3 in DNA: TGCGCCAGCAGCCAAAACACAGGGGAGGAGTCCGAGACCCAGTACTTC.

V and J are TRBV19 and TRBJ1-5; no clear D gene. Per germline, CDR1 LNHDA and CDR2 SQIVND (reference sequence). Trimming shortened V by 10 bases and J by 2 bases, and 18 bases separated the two germline ends. The CDR3 has 15 amino acids. In DNA form, the CDR3 reads TGTGCCACCGCCACAGTCCGTTCGGGCAATCAGCCCCAGCATTTT. Its translation: CATATVRSGNQPQHF.

This clone was counted between two and nine times. The chain combines TRBV19 with TRBJ2-1, with D possibly TRBD1 on 6 matching bases. Trimming cost V 7 bases and J 0 bases, with 22 bases left between them. The CDR3 runs 18 residues. CDR1 LNHDA and CDR2 SQIVND come from the germline V gene (reference sequence). The CDR3 DNA reads as TGTGCCAGTACCGAAAGACACAGGGTCCCGAGCTCCTACAATGAGCAGTTCTTC. As protein: CASTERHRVPSSYNEQFF.

This rearrangement joins TRBV5-1 to TRBJ2-6, with D possibly called TRBD1 or TRBD2 (5 bases each). This CDR3 comprises 17 residues. Germline CDR1 reads SGHRS; CDR2 reads YFSETQ. Trimming took 2 bases from V and 0 from J, leaving 12 bases between them. The CDR3 bases are TGCGCCAGCAGCTTAAACGGGGCCGACTCTGGGGCCAACGTCCTGACTTTC. Encoded protein: CASSLNGADSGANVLTF.

The chain is built from TRBV11-2 and TRBJ1-4, with D maybe TRBD1 (5 bases). Germline CDR1 SGHAT, CDR2 FQNNGV. The CDR3 runs to 15 residues. Trimming cost V 4 bases and J 3 bases, with 12 bases left between them. In DNA form, the CDR3 reads TGTGCCAGCAGCTCGAGGGGTTGGGCTAATGAAAAACTGTTTTTT. Encoded protein: CASSSRGWANEKLFF.

The rearrangement uses TRBV28 and TRBJ1-5; D uncertain. Germline CDR1 and CDR2: MDHEN and SYDVKM. The CDR3 sequence is 15 residues long. The V end was cut by 2 bases, the J end by 7 bases, with 15 bases between. CDR3 amino acids: CASSLPHKPAQPQHF. The CDR3, as DNA: TGTGCCAGCAGTTTACCCCACAAACCCGCCCAGCCCCAGCATTTT.